Shown below are 27 T cell receptor beta chains from a single sample sequenced in a study of CD8 T cells in Susac syndrome. Random-hexamer reverse transcription was applied to roughly 0.45 to 1 ug RNA. TCRdb called the immunoSEQ multiplex PCR reads again in MiXCR, with one record for every CDR3 protein. The repertoire includes approximately 190,000 distinct CDR3 sequences, around 95% of them detected once, and 0.075% to 0.1% sits in the top ten. Material for sequencing was CD4+ T cells from PBMCs. The source is a human donor with Susac syndrome.

The gene calls are TRBV20-1 and TRBJ2-5, with D tentatively TRBD1 or TRBD2 (5 bases each). The germline V gene has CDR1 DFQATT and CDR2 SNEGSKA (reference sequence). Trimming shortened V by 6 bases and J by 2 bases, and 22 bases separated the two germline ends. The CDR3 covers 16 residues. This CDR3 reads CSAAPPEGLLQETQYF. DNA for the CDR3: TGCAGTGCCGCACCACCCGAGGGGCTTTTACAAGAGACCCAGTACTTC.

The chain recombines TRBV4-1 with TRBJ2-2; D ambiguous. V gave up 0 bases and J gave up 4 bases, with 9 bases separating them. The CDR3 totals 15 residues. Germline CDR1 MGHRA, CDR2 YSYEKL. CDR3 amino acids: CASSQEGHITGELFF. CDR3 nucleotides: TGCGCCAGCAGCCAAGAAGGGCACATCACCGGGGAGCTGTTTTTT.

This sequence joins TRBV30 and TRBJ2-5; no definite D call. Trimming removed 0 bases from V and 0 bases from J, with 8 bases in between. The CDR3 runs 14 residues. The germline CDR1 and CDR2 sequences are GTSNPN and SVGIG (reference sequence). The CDR3, as DNA: TGTGCCTGGAGTGTACGGTCGTACCAAGAGACCCAGTACTTC. Its translation: CAWSVRSYQETQYF.

The chain couples TRBV9 to TRBJ1-2, with D possibly TRBD1 on 5 matching bases. V dropped 0 bases and J dropped 5 bases, with 17 bases sitting between them. CDR1 is SGDLS, CDR2 YYNGEE, per germline. The CDR3 is 16 residues long. CDR3 DNA sequence: TGTGCCAGCAGCGTAGCTACTGGGCGGGACGGTTATGGCTACACCTTC. Protein product: CASSVATGRDGYGYTF.

The chain joins TRBV27 to TRBJ2-1; 7 bases match TRBD1. The CDR3 extends over 15 amino acids. V trimming: 2 bases; J trimming: 7 bases; junction bases outside the gene matches: 8. CDR1 is MNHEY, CDR2 SMNVEV, per germline (reference sequence). Written as DNA, the CDR3 is TGTGCCAGCAGTTTAAAACAGGGGATCGGTAATGAGCAGTTCTTC. Protein: CASSLKQGIGNEQFF.

The CDR3: CASSLRWSDDASGYTF. As DNA, the CDR3 is TGTGCCAGCAGCCTTCGGTGGTCCGATGACGCCTCTGGCTACACCTTC. The chain links TRBV5-6 to TRBJ1-2, with no clear D. Trimming cost V 4 bases and J 7 bases, with 23 bases left between them. The CDR3 consists of 16 residues. CDR1 is SGHDT, CDR2 YYEEEE, per germline.

The chain employs TRBV20-1 and TRBJ2-1, with 10 bases identical to TRBD2. The J segment lost 2 bases and the V segment lost 5 bases, leaving 3 bases of the junction unmatched. CDR3 length equals 14 residues. The germline CDR1 and CDR2 sequences are DFQATT and SNEGSKA (reference sequence). CDR3 sequence reads: CSALLAGAYNEQFF. The CDR3 nucleotides are TGCAGTGCTTTGCTAGCGGGGGCCTACAATGAGCAGTTCTTC.

The gene calls are TRBV15 and TRBJ2-3, with TRBD2 matching 10 bases. The ends lost 0 bases at V and 7 bases at J; junction bases unmatched: 7. The length of the CDR3 is 16 residues. Germline V CDR1 and CDR2: LNHNV, YYDKDF (reference sequence). DNA of the CDR3: TGTGCCACCAGCAGAGAGGTCAGCGGGGGGGCGCATACGCAGTATTTT. Its protein product is CATSREVSGGAHTQYF. Together with reference TRBV15 and TRBJ2-3, the CDR3 gives the full variable domain: DAMVIQNPRYQVTQFGKPVTLSCSQTLNHNVMYWYQQKSSQAPKLLFHYYDKDFNNEADTPDNFQSRRPNTSFCFLDIRSPGLGDTAMYLCATSREVSGGAHTQYFGPGTRLTVL.

The V and J genes are TRBV30 and TRBJ2-7; a possible D gene is TRBD1 (6 bases). V lost 2 bases to trimming and J lost 5 bases, with 13 bases between them. This CDR3 contains 13 residues. Germline V lookup: CDR1 GTSNPN, CDR2 SVGIG (reference sequence). Here the CDR3 reads CAWSFGRGNEQYF. The CDR3 DNA reads as TGTGCCTGGAGTTTTGGCAGGGGAAACGAGCAGTACTTC. Based on the CDR3 plus reference TRBV30 and TRBJ2-7, the full variable domain is SQTIHQWPATLVQPVGSPLSLECTVEGTSNPNLYWYRQAAGRGLQLLFYSVGIGQISSEVPQNLSASRPQDRQFILSSKKLLLSDSGFYLCAWSFGRGNEQYFGPGTRLTVT.

The chain carries TRBV6-2 or TRBV6-3 and TRBJ2-7; TRBD2 is a possible D gene (6 bases). Germline lookup yields CDR1 MNHEY and CDR2 SVGEGT. This CDR3 contains 15 residues. The V end was cut by 5 bases, the J end by 0 bases, with 14 bases between. The CDR3 reads CASSSQWRDSYEQYF. Written as DNA, the CDR3 is TGTGCCAGCAGTAGCCAATGGCGGGACTCCTACGAGCAGTACTTC.

The chain carries TRBV30 and TRBJ2-1, with a possible D match to TRBD1 (5 bases). Germline loops: CDR1 GTSNPN, CDR2 SVGIG (reference sequence). Trimming cost V 2 bases and J 0 bases, with 8 bases left between them. This CDR3 comprises 14 residues. DNA of the CDR3: TGTGCCTGGAGTTATGGGGCCTCCTACAATGAGCAGTTCTTC. Translating gives CAWSYGASYNEQFF. Supplemented by reference TRBV30 and TRBJ2-1, the full variable domain reads SQTIHQWPATLVQPVGSPLSLECTVEGTSNPNLYWYRQAAGRGLQLLFYSVGIGQISSEVPQNLSASRPQDRQFILSSKKLLLSDSGFYLCAWSYGASYNEQFFGPGTRLTVL.

This sequence joins TRBV6-6 and TRBJ2-4; a possible D gene is TRBD2 (7 bases). CDR3 length: 16 residues. V dropped 8 bases and J dropped 6 bases, with 23 bases sitting between them. CDR1 and CDR2 (germline): MNHNY, SVGAGI (reference sequence). This CDR3 reads CASGPSWGGGGNIQYF. The CDR3 DNA follows: TGTGCCAGCGGGCCCTCCTGGGGGGGCGGCGGAAACATTCAGTACTTC.

This chain connects TRBV5-1 to TRBJ2-7; TRBD1 agrees at 10 bases. CDR1 is SGHRS and CDR2 is YFSETQ in the germline V gene. Trimming took 2 bases from V and 4 from J; bases not matched to a gene: 3. The CDR3 is 14 amino acids. CDR3: CASSFGTGEYEQYF. The CDR3 region has the DNA TGCGCCAGCAGCTTCGGGACAGGGGAGTACGAGCAGTACTTC.

The genes are TRBV5-1 and TRBJ2-5; D possibly uses TRBD1 or TRBD2 (5 bases each). V was clipped by 1 base and J by 2 bases, with 12 bases between them. Germline values: CDR1 SGHRS, CDR2 YFSETQ. This CDR3 is 15 amino acids long. Here the CDR3 DNA reads TGCGCCAGCAGCTTGTTGCCAGGGAGACAAGAGACCCAGTACTTC. It yields the protein CASSLLPGRQETQYF.

The V call is TRBV2, the J call TRBJ1-1, with D possibly being TRBD1 (6 bases). The germline V gene encodes CDR1 SNHLY and CDR2 FYNNEI. The V and J ends lost 7 bases and 0 bases respectively, with 15 bases between them. The CDR3 contains 15 residues. The DNA of the CDR3 is TGTGCCAGCAAGCCCCACCAGGGGATGAACACTGAAGCTTTCTTT. As protein: CASKPHQGMNTEAFF.

The chain carries TRBV20-1 and TRBJ2-5, with 12 bases lining up with TRBD2. J was trimmed by 4 bases and V by 5 bases; bases with no gene match: 11. The CDR3 is 16 residues long. Germline CDR1 reads DFQATT; CDR2 reads SNEGSKA (reference sequence). CDR3 region: CSAGPLAGGLRETQYF. For the CDR3, the DNA is TGCAGTGCTGGGCCTCTAGCGGGGGGGCTCCGAGAGACCCAGTACTTC.

The chain has TRBV3-1 and TRBJ1-1, with TRBD1 matching 9 bases. Losses at the gene ends were 5 bases for V and 3 bases for J; bases not matched to a gene: 4. The CDR3 has 14 amino acids. Germline V gene data show CDR1 as LGHDT and CDR2 as YNNKEL (reference sequence). CDR3 DNA: TGTGCCAGCAGCTACAGGGGGCCGGACACTGAAGCTTTCTTT. Its translation: CASSYRGPDTEAFF. Full variable domain (missing parts from reference TRBV3-1 and TRBJ1-1): DTAVSQTPKYLVTQMGNDKSIKCEQNLGHDTMYWYKQDSKKFLKIMFSYNNKELIINETVPNRFSPKSPDKAHLNLHINSLELGDSAVYFCASSYRGPDTEAFFGQGTRLTVV.

The V call is TRBV18, the J call TRBJ2-1; D is possibly TRBD1 or TRBD2 (6 bases each). Germline assignment: CDR1 KGHSH and CDR2 LQKENI. This CDR3 comprises 16 residues. V lost 3 bases to trimming and J lost 0 bases, with 12 bases between them. The CDR3 DNA reads as TGTGCCAGCTCACCGGGGGGCTTCAGCTCCTACAATGAGCAGTTCTTC. Translation gives CASSPGGFSSYNEQFF.

This rearrangement joins TRBV7-9 to TRBJ2-4, with 7 bases aligning to TRBD2. The CDR3 consists of 15 residues. V was clipped by 5 bases and J by 0 bases; unmatched bases: 4. Germline CDR1 SEHNR, CDR2 FQNEAQ (reference sequence). The CDR3 sequence: CASSETSLAKNIQYF. The DNA for the CDR3 is TGTGCCAGCAGCGAGACTAGCTTAGCCAAAAACATTCAGTACTTC.

J is TRBJ2-5 and V is TRBV19; 9 bases fit TRBD1. The CDR3 is 15 residues long. Germline values: CDR1 LNHDA, CDR2 SQIVND (reference sequence). J lost 1 base, V lost 5 bases, and 5 bases had no gene match. CDR3 loop: CASSPRTGVQETQYF. In DNA form, the CDR3 reads TGTGCCAGTAGTCCGAGGACAGGGGTCCAAGAGACCCAGTACTTC. The full variable domain, with the rest looked up from reference TRBV19 and TRBJ2-5, is DGGITQSPKYLFRKEGQNVTLSCEQNLNHDAMYWYRQDPGQGLRLIYYSQIVNDFQKGDIAEGYSVSREKKESFPLTVTSAQKNPTAFYLCASSPRTGVQETQYFGPGTRLLVL.

The chain recombines TRBV20-1 with TRBJ1-1; D is uncertain. The CDR3 is made up of 11 amino acids. Germline CDR1 reads DFQATT; CDR2 reads SNEGSKA (reference sequence). V lost 1 base and J 4 bases, leaving 4 bases between the germline ends. The CDR3 loop is CSARASTEAFF. CDR3 sequence (DNA): TGCAGTGCTAGAGCAAGCACTGAAGCTTTCTTT.

The rearrangement uses TRBV6-5 and TRBJ2-3, with 12 bases matching TRBD2. With 6 bases clipped from V and 11 bases from J, the junction kept 6 bases outside the gene matches. CDR1 MNHEY and CDR2 SVGAGI come from the germline V gene. The CDR3 covers 13 residues. The CDR3 sequence: CASSLAGGGGQYF. The CDR3 bases are TGTGCCAGCAGCCTAGCGGGGGGGGGTGGGCAGTATTTT.

The CDR3 sequence: CASTIDGGGARNEQYF. CDR3 nucleotides: TGTGCCAGCACCATAGACGGCGGGGGCGCGAGGAACGAGCAGTACTTC. This sequence joins TRBV7-2 and TRBJ2-7, with D perhaps TRBD2 (7 bases). The germline V gene encodes CDR1 SGHTA and CDR2 FQGNSA. CDR3 size: 16 residues. V lost 7 bases and J lost 5, with 24 bases in between.

The J gene is TRBJ2-5, the V gene TRBV11-2; no reliable D call. CDR1 SGHAT and CDR2 FQNNGV come from the germline V gene. V lost 0 bases and J lost 5, with 4 bases in between. The CDR3 is made up of 12 amino acids. The CDR3 DNA sequence: TGTGCCAGCAGCTTAGAGGAGGAGACCCAGTACTTC. This translates into CASSLEEETQYF.

The chain combines TRBV7-8 with TRBJ2-4; 13 bases are a match to TRBD2. The trim removed 5 bases at V and 0 bases at J, leaving 13 bases unmatched. Germline lookup yields CDR1 SGHVS and CDR2 FQNEAQ. The CDR3 runs to 20 residues. CDR3 protein: CASSERLAGGRLLAKNIQYF. The DNA of the CDR3 is TGTGCCAGCAGCGAACGACTAGCGGGGGGTCGGCTTCTAGCCAAAAACATTCAGTACTTC.

This chain uses TRBV12-3 or TRBV12-4 with TRBJ1-5; tentative D call: TRBD1 (6 bases). The CDR3 has 15 residues. V dropped 6 bases and J dropped 1 base, with 13 bases sitting between them. CDR3 loop: CASSPAGGSNQPQHF. The CDR3 DNA reads TGTGCCAGCAGCCCCGCGGGGGGCAGCAATCAGCCCCAGCATTTT.

The chain has TRBV29-1 and TRBJ2-1; D remains unclear. Trimming cost V 4 bases and J 3 bases, with 4 bases left between them. CDR3 length: 11 residues. Germline V gene data show CDR1 as SQVTM and CDR2 as ANQGSEA. The CDR3 reads CSVALYNEQFF. As DNA, the CDR3 is TGCAGCGTTGCACTCTACAATGAGCAGTTCTTC.